Shown below are 29 T cell receptor beta chains from a single sample sequenced in a study of blood T cell repertoires in COVID-19. Libraries were prepared by immunoSEQ multiplex PCR; TCRdb keeps only in-frame clonotypes and omits some of them. The sample has some 100,000 clones, 91% seen once. The sequenced sample consisted of peripheral blood. These receptors were collected from a man aged 45-65 years with active COVID-19.

The gene calls are TRBV19 and TRBJ1-1; D possibly corresponds to TRBD1 (6 bases). V was trimmed by 6 bases and J by 0 bases, leaving 14 bases between them. There are 15 residues in the CDR3. Per the germline V gene, CDR1 is LNHDA and CDR2 is SQIVND (reference sequence). The CDR3 sequence: CASRRQVRMNTEAFF. CDR3 coding DNA: TGTGCCAGTAGAAGACAGGTTCGCATGAACACTGAAGCTTTCTTT.

The J gene is TRBJ2-7, the V gene TRBV11-2, with 7 positions matching TRBD1. Germline CDR1 is SGHAT and CDR2 is FQNNGV. This CDR3 contains 15 residues. Trimming at V came to 5 bases and at J to 3 bases, leaving 10 bases not matched to a gene. CDR3 sequence: CASSHLRDRDYEQYF. As DNA, the CDR3 is TGTGCCAGCAGCCACCTCCGGGACAGAGACTACGAGCAGTACTTC.

V gene TRBV18 combines with J gene TRBJ1-1; 7 bases map to TRBD1. The germline V gene has CDR1 KGHSH and CDR2 LQKENI. The CDR3 is 16 amino acids. The junction had 7 bases not matched to a gene; V was cut back by 2 bases and J by 1 base. The CDR3 nucleotides read TGTGCCAGCTCACCAAGGAGACAGGGTGGGAACACTGAAGCTTTCTTT. Protein sequence: CASSPRRQGGNTEAFF.

The rearrangement links TRBV6-5 to TRBJ1-1; 10 bases are shared with TRBD1. There are 15 residues in the CDR3. V trimming: 6 bases; J trimming: 5 bases; junction bases outside the gene matches: 9. Per the germline V gene, CDR1 is MNHEY and CDR2 is SVGAGI. The CDR3 nucleotides are TGTGCCAGCAGCAATCGACAGGGGGCTAGGACTGAAGCTTTCTTT. Translating it yields CASSNRQGARTEAFF.

The chain recombines TRBV2 with TRBJ2-7; D might be TRBD2 (5 bases). Germline CDR1 and CDR2: SNHLY and FYNNEI. Trimming removed 11 bases at V and 6 bases at J, with 23 bases between. The CDR3 length is 14 residues. CDR3 loop: CAGLGSGRDGEQYF. CDR3 sequence (DNA): TGTGCCGGCCTGGGTAGTGGACGGGATGGCGAGCAGTACTTC.

This clone was observed a single time. This chain connects TRBV24-1 to TRBJ2-1; TRBD2 matches at 7 bases. Per the germline V gene, CDR1 is KGHDR and CDR2 is SFDVKD. The CDR3 has 18 amino acids. Trimming cost V 3 bases and J 0 bases; bases outside gene matches: 10. The CDR3 DNA reads TGTGCCACCAGTGATCCTACGGTAGCGGGTCACTCCTACAATGAGCAGTTCTTC. Translated, it gives CATSDPTVAGHSYNEQFF.

This clone was detected only once. V gene TRBV11-3 combines with J gene TRBJ2-5; D uncertain. The CDR3 totals 18 residues. Germline values: CDR1 SGHNT, CDR2 YENEEA. Trimming pared 0 bases from V and 2 bases from J, leaving 19 bases between. This CDR3 is CASSLDPHFQQKQETQYF. The CDR3 DNA sequence: TGTGCCAGCAGCTTAGATCCCCACTTTCAACAGAAACAAGAGACCCAGTACTTC. The full variable domain, in which reference TRBV11-3 and TRBJ2-5 provide the parts outside the CDR3, is EAGVVQSPRYKIIEKKQPVAFWCNPISGHNTLYWYLQNLGQGPELLIRYENEEAVDDSQLPKDRFSAERLKGVDSTLKIQPAELGDSAVYLCASSLDPHFQQKQETQYFGPGTRLLVL.

This clone was found a few times. The chain has TRBV7-6 and TRBJ1-5, with D possibly TRBD1 on 6 matching bases. Germline CDR1 SGHVS, CDR2 FNYEAQ. Trimming stripped 2 bases from V and 2 bases from J, with 10 bases between. The CDR3 is made up of 15 amino acids. In DNA, the CDR3 is TGTGCCAGCAGCTTAACCCCAGGGGGCAATCAGCCCCAGCATTTT. It is translated as CASSLTPGGNQPQHF.

This clone was observed once. V is TRBV30 and J is TRBJ1-1; 8 bases are a match to TRBD1. V was clipped by 1 base and J by 10 bases; unmatched bases: 5. This CDR3 region has 12 residues. Looked up from germline, CDR1 is GTSNPN and CDR2 is SVGIG (reference sequence). The CDR3 reads CAWSGQGLRAFF. The DNA of the CDR3 is TGTGCCTGGAGTGGACAGGGGCTAAGAGCTTTCTTT. The whole variable domain, remainder taken from reference TRBV30 and TRBJ1-1, is SQTIHQWPATLVQPVGSPLSLECTVEGTSNPNLYWYRQAAGRGLQLLFYSVGIGQISSEVPQNLSASRPQDRQFILSSKKLLLSDSGFYLCAWSGQGLRAFFGQGTRLTVV.

This chain joins TRBV3-1 (or the pseudogene TRBV3-2) and TRBJ1-4; D uncertain. CDR1 and CDR2 (germline): LGHDT, YNNKEL (reference sequence). Trimming took off 1 base at V and 14 bases at J, with 11 bases between the two ends. The CDR3 contains 12 residues. CDR3 region: CASSQVARRLFF. The CDR3 DNA sequence: TGTGCCAGCAGCCAAGTAGCCAGGAGGCTGTTTTTT.

The chain is built from TRBV5-6 and TRBJ2-3; TRBD2 agrees at 7 bases. CDR3 length: 15 residues. Germline CDR1 reads SGHDT; CDR2 reads YYEEEE. J was trimmed by 0 bases and V by 5 bases; bases with no gene match: 6. The CDR3 here is CASRKGLESTDTQYF. The DNA for the CDR3 is TGTGCCAGCAGAAAAGGACTAGAAAGCACAGATACGCAGTATTTT.

The V and J genes are TRBV2 and TRBJ1-3; tentative D call: TRBD1 (5 bases). Looked up from germline, CDR1 is SNHLY and CDR2 is FYNNEI. This CDR3 comprises 14 residues. Trimming left V 4 bases short and J 0 bases short, with 7 bases between. The CDR3 DNA reads TGTGCCAGCAGTGGTCAGGGCTCTGGAAACACCATATATTTT. This translates into CASSGQGSGNTIYF.

The rearrangement links TRBV6-5 to TRBJ1-2, with 7 bases matching TRBD1. Germline V gene sequence: CDR1 MNHEY, CDR2 SVGAGI. This CDR3 region has 14 residues. V lost 6 bases to trimming and J lost 2 bases; unmatched junction nucleotides: 6. As DNA, the CDR3 is TGTGCCAGCAGGGTCAGGGGGTCCAACTATGGCTACACCTTC. This codes for CASRVRGSNYGYTF.

The chain recombines TRBV11-2 with TRBJ1-2, with 9 nucleotides matching TRBD1. The CDR3 loop spans 17 amino acids. The ends lost 2 bases at V and 2 bases at J; junction bases unmatched: 9. Germline V gene lookup returns CDR1 SGHAT and CDR2 FQNNGV. CDR3 protein: CASSLTGQGSSNYGYTF. The CDR3 DNA follows: TGTGCCAGCAGCTTAACAGGACAGGGGAGTTCAAACTATGGCTACACCTTC.

J is TRBJ1-2 and V is TRBV30; 7 bases are shared with TRBD1. This CDR3 is built from 14 residues. With 2 bases clipped from V and 13 bases from J, the junction kept 16 bases outside the gene matches. Germline V gene lookup returns CDR1 GTSNPN and CDR2 SVGIG (reference sequence). CDR3 sequence: CAWSTGTAGSDRTF. The CDR3 DNA reads TGTGCCTGGAGTACCGGGACAGCGGGCTCGGACCGCACCTTC. Full variable domain (remainder filled in from reference TRBV30 and TRBJ1-2): SQTIHQWPATLVQPVGSPLSLECTVEGTSNPNLYWYRQAAGRGLQLLFYSVGIGQISSEVPQNLSASRPQDRQFILSSKKLLLSDSGFYLCAWSTGTAGSDRTFGSGTRLTVV.

The sample holds a few counts of this clone. This rearrangement joins TRBV20-1 to TRBJ2-2; 7 bases line up with TRBD2. The length of the CDR3 is 14 residues. J was trimmed by 4 bases and V by 3 bases; bases with no gene match: 5. Per germline, CDR1 DFQATT and CDR2 SNEGSKA (reference sequence). The CDR3 DNA reads TGCAGTGCTAGTGCGGGCGGGGGCACCGGGGAGCTGTTTTTT. It translates to CSASAGGGTGELFF.

This chain joins TRBV3-1 (or the pseudogene TRBV3-2) and TRBJ1-1; no clear D gene. The CDR3 consists of 13 residues. The V end lost 4 bases, the J end lost 7 bases, and 13 bases lay between the germline ends. Looked up from germline, CDR1 is LGHDT and CDR2 is YNNKEL (reference sequence). In nucleotides, the CDR3 is TGTGCCAGCAGCCCCCGGGCAGAGGGTGAAGCTTTCTTT. The encoded protein is CASSPRAEGEAFF.

The count of this clone is one. The chain carries TRBV5-1 and TRBJ2-2; 9 bases map to TRBD2. This CDR3 is built from 17 residues. With V trimmed by 4 bases and J by 0 bases, 7 bases remained unmatched. Germline-derived CDR1 and CDR2 are SGHRS and YFSETQ. The CDR3 is CASSQSGTSSNTGELFF. The CDR3, as DNA: TGCGCCAGCAGCCAGTCCGGGACTAGCTCGAACACCGGGGAGCTGTTTTTT.

The rearrangement uses TRBV18 and TRBJ2-7, with 10 positions matching TRBD2. V shed 5 bases, J shed 0 bases, and the junction held 4 bases outside the gene matches. Germline V lookup: CDR1 KGHSH, CDR2 LQKENI. The CDR3 consists of 15 residues. The CDR3 loop is CASSYSGGSSYEQYV. The CDR3 DNA reads as TGTGCCAGCTCATATAGCGGGGGGAGCTCCTACGAGCAGTACGTC.

The chain has TRBV7-9 and TRBJ2-1, with D perhaps matching TRBD1 (5 bases). Germline V lookup: CDR1 SEHNR, CDR2 FQNEAQ (reference sequence). The V end lost 5 bases, the J end lost 2 bases, and 16 bases lay between the germline ends. The CDR3 totals 16 residues. CDR3 nucleotide sequence: TGTGCCAGCAGCCAGGGTTCGGCGAAGCCCTACAATGAGCAGTTCTTC. This encodes CASSQGSAKPYNEQFF.

The chain uses TRBV3-1 (or the pseudogene TRBV3-2) and TRBJ2-1; 11 nucleotides agree with TRBD2. This CDR3 region has 16 residues. CDR1 is LGHDT, CDR2 YNNKEL, per germline (reference sequence). V was pared by 4 bases and J by 8 bases, with 10 bases of the junction left unmatched. The DNA of the CDR3 is TGTGCCAGCAGCCCCCCGACTAGCGGGGCTTCCTATGAGCAGTTCTTC. Its translation is CASSPPTSGASYEQFF.

V is TRBV7-9 and J is TRBJ2-7; D possibly corresponds to TRBD2 (6 bases). V lost 3 bases and J lost 0, with 12 bases in between. The CDR3 spans 15 residues. CDR1 is SEHNR, CDR2 FQNEAQ, per germline (reference sequence). The CDR3: CASSFGRTGSYEQYV. Here the CDR3 DNA reads TGTGCCAGCAGCTTTGGGAGGACCGGCTCCTACGAGCAGTACGTC.

The rearrangement uses TRBV12-3 or TRBV12-4 and TRBJ1-2; D uncertain. The CDR3 totals 13 residues. V lost 6 bases and J 4 bases, leaving 12 bases between the germline ends. The CDR3 nucleotides read TGTGCCAGCAGCCCACGACGGGTCTATGGCTACACCTTC. Its protein product is CASSPRRVYGYTF.

This clone was seen just once. V is TRBV11-3 and J is TRBJ2-1; perhaps TRBD2 as D (5 bases). The CDR3 consists of 16 residues. Per germline, CDR1 SGHNT and CDR2 YENEEA. Trimming took 10 bases from V and 0 from J, leaving 19 bases between them. In DNA, the CDR3 is TGTGCCAACCCACACGATAGCGACCACTCCTACAATGAGCAGTTCTTC. Translation: CANPHDSDHSYNEQFF.

The chain combines TRBV6-5 with TRBJ2-7, with D tentatively TRBD1 (6 bases). This CDR3 spans 15 amino acids. CDR1 is MNHEY and CDR2 is SVGAGI in the germline V gene. Trimming cost V 6 bases and J 3 bases, with 18 bases left between them. The CDR3 coding sequence is TGTGCCAGCAGGTTCCAATCGGGACAAAACTACGAGCAGTACTTC. Its protein is CASRFQSGQNYEQYF.

This clone was recorded a few times. This chain connects TRBV28 to TRBJ1-6; TRBD1 agrees at 10 bases. Germline values: CDR1 MDHEN, CDR2 SYDVKM. The CDR3 has 17 amino acids. J gave up 10 bases and V 5 bases, and 14 bases lay outside the gene matches. CDR3 amino acids: CASSTRTGGIWGSPLHF. The DNA for the CDR3 is TGTGCCAGCAGTACCCGGACAGGGGGTATCTGGGGATCACCCCTCCACTTT.

The chain uses TRBV19 and TRBJ1-4; D is undetermined. V lost 6 bases, J lost 0 bases, and 11 bases lay in between. The CDR3 consists of 15 residues. Per germline, CDR1 LNHDA and CDR2 SQIVND (reference sequence). The CDR3 spells CASRSGGTTNEKLFF. In nucleotides, the CDR3 is TGTGCCAGTAGGTCGGGAGGCACAACTAATGAAAAACTGTTTTTT.

The chain carries TRBV7-9 and TRBJ1-6; 8 bases match TRBD1. The V and J ends lost 5 bases and 9 bases, in that order; junction bases with no gene match: 9. CDR3 size: 15 residues. Germline V CDR1 and CDR2: SEHNR, FQNEAQ (reference sequence). This CDR3 is CASSPGTGGPSPLHF. The DNA of the CDR3 is TGTGCCAGCAGCCCGGGGACAGGCGGACCTTCACCCCTCCACTTT.

This clone has a single count. Written as DNA, the CDR3 is TGTGCCAGTAGTATATTTACAGGGAAAGAGACCCAGTACTTC. It specifies CASSIFTGKETQYF. J is TRBJ2-5 and V is TRBV19; D perhaps matches TRBD1 (6 bases). The CDR3 sequence is 14 residues long. V dropped 2 bases and J dropped 3 bases, with 10 bases sitting between them. Germline V gene sequence: CDR1 LNHDA, CDR2 SQIVND (reference sequence).